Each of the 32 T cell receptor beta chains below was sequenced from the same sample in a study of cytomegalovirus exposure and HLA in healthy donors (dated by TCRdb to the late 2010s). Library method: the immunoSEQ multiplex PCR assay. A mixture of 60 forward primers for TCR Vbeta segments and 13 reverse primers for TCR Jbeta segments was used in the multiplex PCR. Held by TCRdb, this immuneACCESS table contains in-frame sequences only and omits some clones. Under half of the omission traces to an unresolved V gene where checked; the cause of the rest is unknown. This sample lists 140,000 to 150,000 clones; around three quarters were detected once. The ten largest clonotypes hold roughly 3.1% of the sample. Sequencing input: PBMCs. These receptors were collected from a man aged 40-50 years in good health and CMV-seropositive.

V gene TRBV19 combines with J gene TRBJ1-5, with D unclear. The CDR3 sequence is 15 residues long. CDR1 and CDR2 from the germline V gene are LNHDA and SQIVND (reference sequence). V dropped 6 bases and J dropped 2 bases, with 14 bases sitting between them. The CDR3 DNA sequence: TGTGCCAGTAGCGGGAGTATTTTCGGCAATCAGCCCCAGCATTTT. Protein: CASSGSIFGNQPQHF.

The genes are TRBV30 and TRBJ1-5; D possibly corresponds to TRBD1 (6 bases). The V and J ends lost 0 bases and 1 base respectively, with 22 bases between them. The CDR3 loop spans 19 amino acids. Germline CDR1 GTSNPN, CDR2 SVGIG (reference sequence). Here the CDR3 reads CAWSVPGGRFRISNQPQHF. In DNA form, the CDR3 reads TGTGCCTGGAGTGTACCCGGGGGGCGTTTTCGAATAAGCAATCAGCCCCAGCATTTT.

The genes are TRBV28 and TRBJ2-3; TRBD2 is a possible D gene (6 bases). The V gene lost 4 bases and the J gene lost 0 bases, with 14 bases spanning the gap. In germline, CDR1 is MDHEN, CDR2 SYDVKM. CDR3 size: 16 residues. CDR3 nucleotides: TGTGCCAGCAGTTCCCCCGCGGGACCTAGCACAGATACGCAGTATTTT. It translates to CASSSPAGPSTDTQYF.

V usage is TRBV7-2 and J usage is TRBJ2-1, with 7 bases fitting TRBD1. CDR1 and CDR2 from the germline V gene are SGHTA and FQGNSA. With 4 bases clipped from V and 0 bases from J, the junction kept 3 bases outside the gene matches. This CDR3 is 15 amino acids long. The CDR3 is CASSSGQNSYNEQFF. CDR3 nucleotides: TGTGCCAGCAGCTCGGGACAGAACTCCTACAATGAGCAGTTCTTC.

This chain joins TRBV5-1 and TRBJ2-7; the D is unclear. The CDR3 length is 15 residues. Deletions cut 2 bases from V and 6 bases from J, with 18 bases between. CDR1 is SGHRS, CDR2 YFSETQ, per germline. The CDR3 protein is CASSFGFDGSGEQYF. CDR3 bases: TGCGCCAGCAGCTTCGGGTTTGATGGATCCGGCGAGCAGTACTTC.

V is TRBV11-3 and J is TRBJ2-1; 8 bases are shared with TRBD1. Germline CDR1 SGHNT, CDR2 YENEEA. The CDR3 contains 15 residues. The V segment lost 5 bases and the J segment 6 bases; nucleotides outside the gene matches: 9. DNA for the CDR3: TGTGCCAGCAGCCGACAGGGGTCGCGAGGCAATGAGCAGTTCTTC. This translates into CASSRQGSRGNEQFF.

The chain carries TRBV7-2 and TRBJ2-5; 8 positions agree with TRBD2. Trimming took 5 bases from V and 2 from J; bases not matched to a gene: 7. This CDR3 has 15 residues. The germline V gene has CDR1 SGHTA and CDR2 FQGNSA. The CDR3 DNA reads TGTGCCAGCAGCCGCCTAGCGGGCCTTCAAGAGACCCAGTACTTC. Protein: CASSRLAGLQETQYF.

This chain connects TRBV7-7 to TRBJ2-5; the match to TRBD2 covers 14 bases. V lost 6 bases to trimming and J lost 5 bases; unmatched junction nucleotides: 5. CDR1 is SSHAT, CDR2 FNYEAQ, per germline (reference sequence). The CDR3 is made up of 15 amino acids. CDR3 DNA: TGTGCCAGCAGTGGGACTAGCGGGAGTTGGGAGACCCAGTACTTC. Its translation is CASSGTSGSWETQYF. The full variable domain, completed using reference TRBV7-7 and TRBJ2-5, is GAGVSQSPRYKVTKRGQDVTLRCDPISSHATLYWYQQALGQGPEFLTYFNYEAQPDKSGLPSDRFSAERPEGSISTLTIQRTEQRDSAMYRCASSGTSGSWETQYFGPGTRLLVL.

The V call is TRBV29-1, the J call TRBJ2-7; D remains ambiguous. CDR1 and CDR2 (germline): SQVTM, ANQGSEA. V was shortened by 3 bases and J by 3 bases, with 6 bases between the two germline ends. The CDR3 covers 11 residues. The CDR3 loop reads CSVETFYEQYF. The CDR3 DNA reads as TGCAGCGTTGAGACATTCTACGAGCAGTACTTC.

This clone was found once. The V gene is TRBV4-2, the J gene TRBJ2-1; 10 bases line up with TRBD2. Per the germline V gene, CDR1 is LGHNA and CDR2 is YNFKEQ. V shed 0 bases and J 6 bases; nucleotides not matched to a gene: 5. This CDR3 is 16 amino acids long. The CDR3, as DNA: TGTGCCAGCAGCCAAGATGGGGTAGCGGGAGGCAATGAGCAGTTCTTC. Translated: CASSQDGVAGGNEQFF.

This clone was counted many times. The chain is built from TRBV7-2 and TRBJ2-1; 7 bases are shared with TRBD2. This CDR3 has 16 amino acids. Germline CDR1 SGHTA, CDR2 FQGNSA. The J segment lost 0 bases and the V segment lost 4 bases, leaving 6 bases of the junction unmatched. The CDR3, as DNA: TGTGCCAGCAGCTCCCCTAGCGGTTACTCCTACAATGAGCAGTTCTTC. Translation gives CASSSPSGYSYNEQFF.

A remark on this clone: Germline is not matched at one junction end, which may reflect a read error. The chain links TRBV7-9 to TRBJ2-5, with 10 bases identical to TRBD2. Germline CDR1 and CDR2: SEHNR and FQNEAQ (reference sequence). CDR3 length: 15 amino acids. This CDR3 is CSSSGSSGRTETQYF. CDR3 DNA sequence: TGTTCCAGCAGCGGAAGTAGCGGGAGGACAGAGACCCAGTACTTC.

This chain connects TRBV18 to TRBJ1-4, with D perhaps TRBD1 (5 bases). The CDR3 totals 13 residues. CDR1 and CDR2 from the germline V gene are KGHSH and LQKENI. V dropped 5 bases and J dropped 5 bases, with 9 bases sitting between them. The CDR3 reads CASSKQANEKLFF. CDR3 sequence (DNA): TGTGCCAGCTCAAAACAGGCGAATGAAAAACTGTTTTTT.

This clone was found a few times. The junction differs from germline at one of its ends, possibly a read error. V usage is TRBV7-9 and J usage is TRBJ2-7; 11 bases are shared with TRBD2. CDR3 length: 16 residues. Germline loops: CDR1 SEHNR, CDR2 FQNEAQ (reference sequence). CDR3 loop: CSSSRSLAGGAYEQYF. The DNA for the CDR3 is TGTTCCAGCAGCCGATCCCTAGCGGGAGGCGCCTACGAGCAGTACTTC.

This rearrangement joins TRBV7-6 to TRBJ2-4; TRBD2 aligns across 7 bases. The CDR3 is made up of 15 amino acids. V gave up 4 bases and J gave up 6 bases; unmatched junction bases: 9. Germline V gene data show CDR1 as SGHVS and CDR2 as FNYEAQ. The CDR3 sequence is CASSWGVWEGNIQYF. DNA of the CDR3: TGTGCCAGCAGCTGGGGAGTTTGGGAGGGAAACATTCAGTACTTC. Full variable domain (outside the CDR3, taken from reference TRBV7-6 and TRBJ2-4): GAGVSQSPRYKVTKRGQDVALRCDPISGHVSLYWYRQALGQGPEFLTYFNYEAQQDKSGLPNDRFSAERPEGSISTLTIQRTEQRDSAMYRCASSWGVWEGNIQYFGAGTRLSVL.

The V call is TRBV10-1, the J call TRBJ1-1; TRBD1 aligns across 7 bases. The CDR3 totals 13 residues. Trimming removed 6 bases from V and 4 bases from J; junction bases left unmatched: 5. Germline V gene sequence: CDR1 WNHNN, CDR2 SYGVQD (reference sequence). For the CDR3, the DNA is TGCGCCAGCAGCGACAGGGCGGGCACTGAAGCTTTCTTT. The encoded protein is CASSDRAGTEAFF.

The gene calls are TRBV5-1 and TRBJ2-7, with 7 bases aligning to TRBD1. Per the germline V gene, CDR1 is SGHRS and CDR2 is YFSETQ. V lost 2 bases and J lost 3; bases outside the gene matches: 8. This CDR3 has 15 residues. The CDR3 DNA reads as TGCGCCAGCAGCTTCGGGACAGCAACCGACTACGAGCAGTACTTC. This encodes CASSFGTATDYEQYF.

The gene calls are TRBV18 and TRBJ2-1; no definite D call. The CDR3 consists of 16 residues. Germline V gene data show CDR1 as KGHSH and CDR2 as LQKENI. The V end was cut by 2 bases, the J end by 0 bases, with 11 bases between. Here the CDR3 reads CASSPLEVASYNEQFF. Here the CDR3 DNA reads TGTGCCAGCTCACCATTGGAAGTAGCCTCCTACAATGAGCAGTTCTTC.

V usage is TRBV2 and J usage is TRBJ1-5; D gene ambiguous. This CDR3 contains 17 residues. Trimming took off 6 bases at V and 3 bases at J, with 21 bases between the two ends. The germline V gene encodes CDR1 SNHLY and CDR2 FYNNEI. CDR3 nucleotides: TGTGCCAGCAGCCCGAGGGCCGGGATTGTTTTCAATCAGCCCCAGCATTTT. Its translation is CASSPRAGIVFNQPQHF.

The CDR3 DNA follows: TGTGCCAGCAGCTTGCGGGGTGCCAGAGCCTATGGCTACACCTTC. Protein: CASSLRGARAYGYTF. The rearrangement links TRBV5-6 to TRBJ1-2; D ambiguous. The length of the CDR3 is 15 residues. V was clipped by 1 base and J by 4 bases, with 14 bases between them. CDR1 is SGHDT and CDR2 is YYEEEE in the germline V gene. The complete variable domain, with remaining parts taken from reference TRBV5-6 and TRBJ1-2, reads DAGVTQSPTHLIKTRGQQVTLRCSPKSGHDTVSWYQQALGQGPQFIFQYYEEEERQRGNFPDRFSGHQFPNYSSELNVNALLLGDSALYLCASSLRGARAYGYTFGSGTRLTVV.

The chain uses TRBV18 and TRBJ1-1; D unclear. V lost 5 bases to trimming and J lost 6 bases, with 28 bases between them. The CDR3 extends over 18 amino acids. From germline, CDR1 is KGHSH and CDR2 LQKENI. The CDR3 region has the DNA TGTGCCAGCTCATTTCGTTTTTCAGCTGAGGGTAGGGAGGCTGAAGCTTTCTTT. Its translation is CASSFRFSAEGREAEAFF.

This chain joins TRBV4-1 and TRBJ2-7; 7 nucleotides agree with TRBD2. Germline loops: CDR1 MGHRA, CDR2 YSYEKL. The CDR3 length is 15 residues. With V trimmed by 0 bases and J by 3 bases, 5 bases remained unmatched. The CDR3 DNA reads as TGCGCCAGCAGCCAAGAGGCTAGCGGACTCTACGAGCAGTACTTC. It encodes CASSQEASGLYEQYF.

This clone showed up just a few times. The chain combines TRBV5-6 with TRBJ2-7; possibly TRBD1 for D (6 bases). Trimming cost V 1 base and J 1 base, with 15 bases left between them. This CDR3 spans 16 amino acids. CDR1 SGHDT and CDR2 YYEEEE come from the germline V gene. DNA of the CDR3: TGTGCCAGCAGCTTGTTCTTCGGCGACAGGTCCTACGAGCAGTACTTC. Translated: CASSLFFGDRSYEQYF.

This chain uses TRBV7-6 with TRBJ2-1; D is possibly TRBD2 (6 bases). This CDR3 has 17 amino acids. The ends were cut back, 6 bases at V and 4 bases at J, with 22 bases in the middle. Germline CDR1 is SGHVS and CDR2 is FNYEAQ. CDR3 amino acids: CASSHYSTSGAYNEQFF. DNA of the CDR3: TGTGCCAGCAGTCATTATAGTACGTCGGGAGCTTACAATGAGCAGTTCTTC.

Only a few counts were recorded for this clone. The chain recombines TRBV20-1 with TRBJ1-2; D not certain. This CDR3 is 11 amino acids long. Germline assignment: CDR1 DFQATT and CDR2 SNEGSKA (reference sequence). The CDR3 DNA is TGCAGGTCTGGCGACGGGAATGGCTACACCTTC. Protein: CRSGDGNGYTF.

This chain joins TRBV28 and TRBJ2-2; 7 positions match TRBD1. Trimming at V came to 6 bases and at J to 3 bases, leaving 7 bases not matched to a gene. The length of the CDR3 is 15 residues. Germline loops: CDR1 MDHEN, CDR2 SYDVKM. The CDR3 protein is CASSKQGTYTGELFF. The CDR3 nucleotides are TGTGCCAGCAGCAAACAGGGGACCTACACCGGGGAGCTGTTTTTT.

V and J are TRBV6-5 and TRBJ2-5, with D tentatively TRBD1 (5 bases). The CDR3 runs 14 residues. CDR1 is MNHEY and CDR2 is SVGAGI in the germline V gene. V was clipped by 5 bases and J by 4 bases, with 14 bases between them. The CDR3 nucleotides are TGTGCCAGCAGTCACGATGTTAGGGGAGAGACCCAGTACTTC. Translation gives CASSHDVRGETQYF.

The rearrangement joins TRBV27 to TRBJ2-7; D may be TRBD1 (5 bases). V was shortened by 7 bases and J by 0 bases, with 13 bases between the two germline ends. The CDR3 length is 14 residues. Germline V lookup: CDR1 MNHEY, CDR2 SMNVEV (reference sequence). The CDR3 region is CASTGRVNSYEQYF. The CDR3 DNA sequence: TGTGCCAGCACAGGCAGGGTGAACTCCTACGAGCAGTACTTC.

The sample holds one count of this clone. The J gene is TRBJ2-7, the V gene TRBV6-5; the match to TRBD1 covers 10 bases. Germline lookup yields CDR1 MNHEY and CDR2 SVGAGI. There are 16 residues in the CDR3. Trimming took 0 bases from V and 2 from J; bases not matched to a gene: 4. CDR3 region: CASSYSDRGSTYEQYF. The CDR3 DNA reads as TGTGCCAGCAGTTACTCGGACAGGGGGTCTACCTACGAGCAGTACTTC.

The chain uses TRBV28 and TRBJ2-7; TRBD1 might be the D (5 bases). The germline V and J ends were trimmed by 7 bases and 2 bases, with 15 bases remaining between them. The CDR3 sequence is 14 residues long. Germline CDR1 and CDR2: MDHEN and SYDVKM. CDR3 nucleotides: TGTGCCAGCAACTTACAGGACGGGCCCTACGAGCAGTACTTC. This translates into CASNLQDGPYEQYF.

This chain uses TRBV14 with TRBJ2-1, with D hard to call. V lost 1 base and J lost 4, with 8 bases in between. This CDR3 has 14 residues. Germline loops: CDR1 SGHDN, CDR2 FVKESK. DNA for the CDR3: TGTGCCAGCAGCCAAGTATCACAATACAATGAGCAGTTCTTC. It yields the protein CASSQVSQYNEQFF.

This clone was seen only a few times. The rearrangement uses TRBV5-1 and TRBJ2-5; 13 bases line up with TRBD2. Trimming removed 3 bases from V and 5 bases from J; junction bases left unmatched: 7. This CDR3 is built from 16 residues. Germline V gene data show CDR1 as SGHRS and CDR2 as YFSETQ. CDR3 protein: CASSYGTSGIGETQYF. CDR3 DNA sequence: TGCGCCAGCAGCTACGGGACTAGCGGGATTGGGGAGACCCAGTACTTC.